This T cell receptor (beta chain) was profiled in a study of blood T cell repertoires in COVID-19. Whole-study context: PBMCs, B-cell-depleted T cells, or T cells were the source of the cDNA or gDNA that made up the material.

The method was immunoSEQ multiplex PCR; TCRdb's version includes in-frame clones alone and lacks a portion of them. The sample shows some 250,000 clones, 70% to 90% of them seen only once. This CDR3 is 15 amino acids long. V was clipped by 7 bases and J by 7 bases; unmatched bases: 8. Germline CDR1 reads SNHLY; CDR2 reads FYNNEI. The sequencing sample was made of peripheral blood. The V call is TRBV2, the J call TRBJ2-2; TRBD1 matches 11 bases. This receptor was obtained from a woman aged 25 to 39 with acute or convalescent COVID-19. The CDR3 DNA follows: TGTGCCAGCATTCCGGGACAGGGGGTTTTCGGGGAGCTGTTTTTT. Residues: CASIPGQGVFGELFF.